The T cell receptor (beta chain) under discussion was sequenced for a study of CD8 T cells in ankylosing spondylitis. Overall study findings and caveats: There was a TCR beta motif, made of eight highly homologous variants, that appeared characteristic of ankylosing spondylitis blood.

Trimming removed 0 bases from V and 5 bases from J, with 14 bases in between. Germline-derived CDR1 and CDR2 are LGHNA and YSLEER. The length of the CDR3 is 15 residues. In the case of this clonotype: The antigen remains undetermined.

TCRdb fed the 5' RACE reads into MiXCR, producing one record per CDR3 protein. The sample consists of hundreds of thousands of distinct CDR3 sequences, roughly 10% of them appearing once. The sample was blood, either unsorted or a sorted T cell fraction (not recorded which). J is TRBJ2-7 and V is TRBV4-3, with D maybe TRBD1 (5 bases). The clonotype comes from a male donor with ankylosing spondylitis. This CDR3 is CASSQEGWGRDEQYF. DNA of the CDR3: TGCGCCAGCAGCCAAGAGGGATGGGGCAGGGACGAGCAGTACTTC.